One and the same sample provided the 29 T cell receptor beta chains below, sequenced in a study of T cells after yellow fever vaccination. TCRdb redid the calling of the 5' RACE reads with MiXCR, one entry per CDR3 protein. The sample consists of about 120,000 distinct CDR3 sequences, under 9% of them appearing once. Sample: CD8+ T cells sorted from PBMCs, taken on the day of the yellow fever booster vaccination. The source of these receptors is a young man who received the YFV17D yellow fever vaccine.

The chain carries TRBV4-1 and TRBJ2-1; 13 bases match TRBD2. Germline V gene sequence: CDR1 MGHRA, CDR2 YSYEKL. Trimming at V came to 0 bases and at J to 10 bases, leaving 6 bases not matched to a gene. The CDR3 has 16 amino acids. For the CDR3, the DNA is TGCGCCAGCAGCCAAGATGGAACTAGCGGGGGGGAGGAGCAGTTCTTC. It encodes CASSQDGTSGGEEQFF.

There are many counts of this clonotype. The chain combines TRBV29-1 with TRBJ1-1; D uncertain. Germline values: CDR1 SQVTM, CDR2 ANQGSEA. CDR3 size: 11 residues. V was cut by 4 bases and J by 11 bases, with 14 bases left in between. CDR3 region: CSVVVLGRAFF. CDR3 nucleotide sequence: TGCAGCGTTGTCGTACTCGGACGGGCTTTCTTT. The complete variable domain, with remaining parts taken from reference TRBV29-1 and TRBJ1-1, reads SAVISQKPSRDICQRGTSLTIQCQVDSQVTMMFWYRQQPGQSLTLIATANQGSEATYESGFVIDKFPISRPNLTFSTLTVSNMSPEDSSIYLCSVVVLGRAFFGQGTRLTVV.

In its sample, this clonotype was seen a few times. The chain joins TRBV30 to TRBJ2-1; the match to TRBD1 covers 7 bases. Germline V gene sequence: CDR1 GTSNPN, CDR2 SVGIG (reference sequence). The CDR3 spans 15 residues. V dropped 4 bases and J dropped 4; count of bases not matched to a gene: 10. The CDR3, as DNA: TGTGCCTGGAAAGTTAGGGACAGAATATACAATGAGCAGTTCTTC. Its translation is CAWKVRDRIYNEQFF.

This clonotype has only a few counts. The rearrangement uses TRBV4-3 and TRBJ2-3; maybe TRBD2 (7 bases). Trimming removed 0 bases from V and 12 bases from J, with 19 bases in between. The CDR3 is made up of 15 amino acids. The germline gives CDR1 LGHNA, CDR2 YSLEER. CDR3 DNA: TGCGCCAGCAGCCAAGATGGGCGGGGGCGCCGCGGTCAGTATTTT. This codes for CASSQDGRGRRGQYF.

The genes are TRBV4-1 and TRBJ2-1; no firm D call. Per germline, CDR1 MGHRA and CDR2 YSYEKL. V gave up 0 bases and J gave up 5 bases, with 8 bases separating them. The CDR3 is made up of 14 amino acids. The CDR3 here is CASSQDPYNNEQFF. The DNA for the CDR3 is TGCGCCAGCAGCCAAGATCCTTACAACAATGAGCAGTTCTTC.

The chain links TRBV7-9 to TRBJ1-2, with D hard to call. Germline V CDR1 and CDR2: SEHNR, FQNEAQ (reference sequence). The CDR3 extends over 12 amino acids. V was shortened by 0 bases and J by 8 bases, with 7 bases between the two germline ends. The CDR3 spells CASSLAMRGYTF. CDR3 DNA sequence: TGTGCCAGCAGCTTAGCTATGAGGGGCTACACCTTC. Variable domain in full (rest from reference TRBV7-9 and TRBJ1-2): DTGVSQNPRHKITKRGQNVTFRCDPISEHNRLYWYRQTLGQGPEFLTYFQNEAQLEKSRLLSDRFSAERPKGSFSTLEIQRTEQGDSAMYLCASSLAMRGYTFGSGTRLTVV.

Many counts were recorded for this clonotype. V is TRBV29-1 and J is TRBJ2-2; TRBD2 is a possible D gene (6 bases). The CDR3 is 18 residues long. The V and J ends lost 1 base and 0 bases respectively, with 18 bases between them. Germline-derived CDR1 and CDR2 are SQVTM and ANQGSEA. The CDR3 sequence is CSVEGTMEGPANTGELFF. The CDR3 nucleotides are TGCAGCGTTGAAGGGACCATGGAGGGACCCGCGAACACCGGGGAGCTGTTTTTT.

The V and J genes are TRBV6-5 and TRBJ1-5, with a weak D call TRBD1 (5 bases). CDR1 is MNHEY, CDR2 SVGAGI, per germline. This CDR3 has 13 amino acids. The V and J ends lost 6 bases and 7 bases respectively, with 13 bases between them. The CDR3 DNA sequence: TGTGCCAGCAGAACTGGGGCAGGGCAGCCCCAGCATTTT. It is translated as CASRTGAGQPQHF.

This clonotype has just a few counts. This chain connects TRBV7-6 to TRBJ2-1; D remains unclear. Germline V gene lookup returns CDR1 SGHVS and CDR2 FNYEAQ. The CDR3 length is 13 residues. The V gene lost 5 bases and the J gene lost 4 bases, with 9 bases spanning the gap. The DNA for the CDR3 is TGTGCCAGCAGCCAGGACGCTTACAATGAGCAGTTCTTC. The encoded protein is CASSQDAYNEQFF.

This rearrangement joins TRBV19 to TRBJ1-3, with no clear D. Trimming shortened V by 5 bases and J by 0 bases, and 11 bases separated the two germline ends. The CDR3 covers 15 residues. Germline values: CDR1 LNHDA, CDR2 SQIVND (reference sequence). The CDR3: CASSRWVSSGNTIYF. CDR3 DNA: TGTGCCAGTAGTCGGTGGGTGAGCTCTGGAAACACCATATATTTT.

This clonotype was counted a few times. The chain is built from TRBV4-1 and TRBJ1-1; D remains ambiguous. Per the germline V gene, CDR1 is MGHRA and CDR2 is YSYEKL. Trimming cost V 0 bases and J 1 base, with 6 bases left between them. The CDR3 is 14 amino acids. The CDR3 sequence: CASSQEETNTEAFF. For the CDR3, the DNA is TGCGCCAGCAGCCAAGAAGAAACGAACACTGAAGCTTTCTTT.

The CDR3: CASSFTQGTDTQYF. The CDR3 nucleotides are TGTGCCAGCAGCTTTACACAGGGCACAGATACGCAGTATTTT. The chain couples TRBV11-2 to TRBJ2-3; weak D call: TRBD1 (5 bases). This CDR3 contains 14 residues. Germline V gene data show CDR1 as SGHAT and CDR2 as FQNNGV. V was trimmed by 3 bases and J by 1 base, leaving 8 bases between them.

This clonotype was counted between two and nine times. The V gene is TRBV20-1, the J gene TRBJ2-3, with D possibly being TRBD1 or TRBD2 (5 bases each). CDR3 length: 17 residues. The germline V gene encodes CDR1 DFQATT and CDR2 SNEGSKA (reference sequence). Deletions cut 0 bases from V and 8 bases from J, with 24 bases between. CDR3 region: CSARDRGAIHYPRTQYF. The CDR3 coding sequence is TGCAGTGCTAGAGATCGAGGGGCCATTCATTACCCACGTACGCAGTATTTT.

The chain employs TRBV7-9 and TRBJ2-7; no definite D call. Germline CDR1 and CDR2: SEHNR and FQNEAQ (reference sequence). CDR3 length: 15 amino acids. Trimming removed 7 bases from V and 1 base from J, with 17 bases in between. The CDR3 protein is CASTFPSTDSYEQYF. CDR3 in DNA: TGTGCCAGCACCTTCCCCTCGACTGATTCCTACGAGCAGTACTTC.

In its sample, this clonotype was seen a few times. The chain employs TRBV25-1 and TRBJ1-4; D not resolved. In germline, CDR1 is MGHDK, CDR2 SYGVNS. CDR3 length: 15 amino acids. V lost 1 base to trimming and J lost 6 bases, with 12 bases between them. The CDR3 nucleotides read TGTGCCAGCAGTGAATTTGGTACCGGGGATGAAAAACTGTTTTTT. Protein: CASSEFGTGDEKLFF. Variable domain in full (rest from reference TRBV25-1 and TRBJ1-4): EADIYQTPRYLVIGTGKKITLECSQTMGHDKMYWYQQDPGMELHLIHYSYGVNSTEKGDLSSESTVSRIRTEHFPLTLESARPSHTSQYLCASSEFGTGDEKLFFGSGTQLSVL.

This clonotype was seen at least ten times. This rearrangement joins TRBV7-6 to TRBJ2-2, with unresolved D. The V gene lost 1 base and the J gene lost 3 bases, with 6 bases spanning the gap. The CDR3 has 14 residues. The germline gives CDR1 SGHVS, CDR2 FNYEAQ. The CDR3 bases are TGTGCCAGCAGCTTAGGACCTGACACCGGGGAGCTGTTTTTT. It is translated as CASSLGPDTGELFF.

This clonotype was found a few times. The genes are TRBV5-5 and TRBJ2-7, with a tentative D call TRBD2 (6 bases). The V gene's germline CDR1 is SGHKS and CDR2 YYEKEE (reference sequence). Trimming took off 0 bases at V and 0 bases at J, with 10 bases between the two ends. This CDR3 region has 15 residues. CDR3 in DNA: TGTGCCAGCAGCTTGGGTCCTAGCGACTCCTACGAGCAGTACTTC. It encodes CASSLGPSDSYEQYF.

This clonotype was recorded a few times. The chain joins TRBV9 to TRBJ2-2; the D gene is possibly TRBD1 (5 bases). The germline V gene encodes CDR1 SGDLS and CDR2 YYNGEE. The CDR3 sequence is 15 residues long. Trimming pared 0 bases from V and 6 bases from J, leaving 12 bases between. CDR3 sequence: CASSVAFRAAGELFF. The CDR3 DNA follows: TGTGCCAGCAGCGTAGCGTTCAGGGCGGCCGGGGAGCTGTTTTTT.

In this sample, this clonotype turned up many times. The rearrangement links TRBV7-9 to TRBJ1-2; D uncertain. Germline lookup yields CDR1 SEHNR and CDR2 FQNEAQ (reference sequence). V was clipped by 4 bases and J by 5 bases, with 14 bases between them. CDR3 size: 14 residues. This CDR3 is CASSSVTLPYGYTF. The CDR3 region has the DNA TGTGCCAGCAGCTCCGTGACTTTACCATATGGCTACACCTTC.

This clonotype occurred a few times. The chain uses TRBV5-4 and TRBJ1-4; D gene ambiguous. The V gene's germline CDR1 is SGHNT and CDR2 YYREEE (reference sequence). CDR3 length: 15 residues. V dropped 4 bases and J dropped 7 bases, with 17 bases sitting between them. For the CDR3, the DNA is TGTGCCAGCAGCCCCTTACCCGGTGGCGGTGAAAAACTGTTTTTT. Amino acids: CASSPLPGGGEKLFF.

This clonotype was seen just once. This CDR3 reads CASSRAEDTDTQYF. CDR3 in DNA: TGCGCCAGCAGCCGTGCGGAGGACACAGATACGCAGTATTTT. The chain has TRBV4-3 and TRBJ2-3, with D perhaps matching TRBD2 (5 bases). This CDR3 comprises 14 residues. The V end lost 4 bases, the J end lost 2 bases, and 10 bases lay between the germline ends. Germline CDR1 is LGHNA and CDR2 is YSLEER.

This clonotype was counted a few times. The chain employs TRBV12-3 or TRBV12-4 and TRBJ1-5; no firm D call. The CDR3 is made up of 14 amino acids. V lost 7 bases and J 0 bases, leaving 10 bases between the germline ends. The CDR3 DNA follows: TGTGCCAGCACCCCGACTGGTAGCAATCAGCCCCAGCATTTT. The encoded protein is CASTPTGSNQPQHF.

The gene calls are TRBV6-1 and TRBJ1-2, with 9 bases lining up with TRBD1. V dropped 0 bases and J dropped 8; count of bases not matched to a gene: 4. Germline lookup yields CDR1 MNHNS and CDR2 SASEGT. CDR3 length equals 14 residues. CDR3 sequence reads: CASSEAGQGMGYTF. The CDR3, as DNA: TGTGCCAGCAGTGAAGCAGGACAGGGGATGGGCTACACCTTC.

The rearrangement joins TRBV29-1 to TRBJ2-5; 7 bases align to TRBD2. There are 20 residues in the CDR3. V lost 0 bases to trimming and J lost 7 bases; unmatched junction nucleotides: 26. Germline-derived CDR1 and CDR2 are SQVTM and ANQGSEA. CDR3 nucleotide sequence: TGCAGCGTTGAAGACCCCCGCCGGACTAGTGCGGAGGCGGTCTTGGGGACCCAGTACTTC. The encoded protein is CSVEDPRRTSAEAVLGTQYF.

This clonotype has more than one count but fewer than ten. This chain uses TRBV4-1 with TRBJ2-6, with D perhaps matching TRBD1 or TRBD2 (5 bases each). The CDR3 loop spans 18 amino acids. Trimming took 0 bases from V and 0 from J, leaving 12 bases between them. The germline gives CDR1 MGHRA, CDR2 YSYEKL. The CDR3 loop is CASSQEGVGLSGANVLTF. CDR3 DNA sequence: TGCGCCAGCAGCCAAGAGGGGGTCGGGCTCTCTGGGGCCAACGTCCTGACTTTC.

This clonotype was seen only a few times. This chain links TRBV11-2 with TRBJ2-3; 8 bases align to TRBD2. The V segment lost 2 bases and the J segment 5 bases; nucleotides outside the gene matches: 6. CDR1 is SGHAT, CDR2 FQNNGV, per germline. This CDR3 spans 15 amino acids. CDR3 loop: CASSLTGGVGDTQYF. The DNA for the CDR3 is TGTGCCAGCAGCTTAACCGGGGGGGTTGGAGATACGCAGTATTTT.

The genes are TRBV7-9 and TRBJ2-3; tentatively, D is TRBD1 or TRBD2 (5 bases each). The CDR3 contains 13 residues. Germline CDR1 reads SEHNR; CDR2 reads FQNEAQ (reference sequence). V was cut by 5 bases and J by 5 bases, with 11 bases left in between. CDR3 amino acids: CASSHRDGDTQYF. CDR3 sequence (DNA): TGTGCCAGCAGCCACCGGGACGGAGATACGCAGTATTTT.

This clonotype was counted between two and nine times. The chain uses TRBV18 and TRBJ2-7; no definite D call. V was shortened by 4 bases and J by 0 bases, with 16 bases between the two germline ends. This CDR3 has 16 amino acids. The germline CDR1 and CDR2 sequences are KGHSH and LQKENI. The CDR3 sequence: CASSHNLKTPSYEQYF. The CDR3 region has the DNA TGTGCCAGCTCACATAACTTAAAGACACCCTCCTACGAGCAGTACTTC.

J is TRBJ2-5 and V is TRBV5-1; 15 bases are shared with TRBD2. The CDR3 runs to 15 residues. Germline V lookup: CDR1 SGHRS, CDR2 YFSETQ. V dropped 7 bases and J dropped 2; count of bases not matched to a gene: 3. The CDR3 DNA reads TGCGCCAGCCGGACTAGCGGGGGGGAACAAGAGACCCAGTACTTC. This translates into CASRTSGGEQETQYF.